Listed below are T cell receptor beta chains from one sample, sequenced in a study of vaccination effects on CD4 cells after COVID-19. The protocol was immunoSEQ multiplex PCR, while the TCRdb copy is restricted to in-frame clones and leaves out a portion. The repertoire has some 60,000 clones, 65% to 85% of them found once; the top ten carry roughly 3.1%. Their cognate antigens are unknown. The sample here was CD4+ T cells from PBMCs cultured with HCoV-NL63 spike peptides, taken before COVID-19 vaccination. The origin of the receptors is a human donor who received a COVID-19 vaccine. The CDR3 runs from the conserved cysteine through the conserved F or W. Fields, in order: J gene, D gene, V gene, clone size, CDR3 DNA, CDR3 protein. D genes are given only for firm matches. Size tells how often a clone was seen (once, few, many) or the class of an expanded clone, and some rows leave it out.

TRBJ2-3	NA	TRBV5-1	NA	TGCGCCAGCAGCTTCACTACTAGTGCAACGGAGGATACGCAGTATTTT	CASSFTTSATEDTQYF
TRBJ2-3	TRBD1	TRBV5-1	NA	TGCGCCAGCAGCTTGGGTGGACAGGGTAGCACAGATACGCAGTATTTT	CASSLGGQGSTDTQYF
TRBJ2-5	NA	TRBV4-1	NA	TGCGCCAGCCGCCGAGTTCACAGTAAAGAGACCCAGTACTTC	CASRRVHSKETQYF
TRBJ2-2	TRBD1	TRBV27	NA	TGTGCCAGCAGGAGCCGACAGGGGGGAGCCGGGGAGCTGTTTTTT	CASRSRQGGAGELFF
TRBJ1-2	TRBD1	TRBV6-5	NA	TGTGCCAGCAGCCGCCCGGGACAGGGAGGCTATGGCTACACCTTC	CASSRPGQGGYGYTF
TRBJ1-6	TRBD1	TRBV5-1	NA	TGCGCCAGCAGCCTCGGGACAGGGGGCGTCAAAGGGTCCTATAATTCACCCCTCCACTTT	CASSLGTGGVKGSYNSPLHF
TRBJ1-1	NA	TRBV18	few	TGTGCCAGCTCACCGATCAGGAGGTTAGACACTGAAGCTTTCTTT	CASSPIRRLDTEAFF
TRBJ2-1	NA	TRBV3-1/TRBV3-2	NA	TGTGCCAGCAGCCAAGACTGGTACAATGAGCAGTTCTTC	CASSQDWYNEQFF
TRBJ1-4	NA	TRBV19	NA	TGTGCCAGTAGTCCGTTGGTCGGGGTAGCGAATGAAAAACTGTTTTTT	CASSPLVGVANEKLFF
TRBJ1-3	NA	TRBV20-1	few	TGCAGTGCTAGTCGACAAAACTCTGGAAACACCATATATTTT	CSASRQNSGNTIYF
TRBJ2-5	TRBD2	TRBV6-6	NA	TGTGCCAGCAGAAGACTAGCGGGGGGGCAAGAGACCCAGTACTTC	CASRRLAGGQETQYF
TRBJ1-6	TRBD1	TRBV2	NA	TGTGCCAGCATTGGGGACAGTAAAACTTCACCCCTCCACTTT	CASIGDSKTSPLHF
TRBJ1-2	NA	TRBV6-5	NA	TGTGCCAGCAGGGACCTCGGGCAGGCTAACTATGGCTACACCTTC	CASRDLGQANYGYTF
TRBJ1-4	NA	TRBV27	NA	TGTGCCAGCAGTTTATCGCTAATAACGACGGGGGACGGAAAACTGTTTTTT	CASSLSLITTGDGKLFF
TRBJ2-3	NA	TRBV4-2	NA	TGTGCCAGCAACGGAGGGGGGGATACGCAGTATTTT	CASNGGGDTQYF